These 21 T cell receptor beta chains originate from one sample sequenced in a study of CD8+CD57+ T cells in acquired aplastic anemia. The patients chosen for sequencing had shown expansion of CD8+CD57+ cells (detected by flow cytometry). Profiling that covered TCR beta VDJ and CDR3 relied on genomic DNA as its template. Each CDR3 protein is one row after TCRdb ran MiXCR on the reads. The sample lists about 150,000 distinct CDR3 sequences, about 48% seen once, with 10% to 15% in the top ten. The sequenced sample was sorted CD4+, CD8+, or CD8+CD57+ T cells (not recorded which) from PBMCs. These receptors were taken from a human donor with aplastic anemia.

This clonotype rates as medium-sized. The chain joins TRBV20-1 to TRBJ2-1; D remains unclear. V lost 6 bases to trimming and J lost 4 bases, with 7 bases between them. The CDR3 runs to 11 residues. CDR1 and CDR2 (germline): DFQATT, SNEGSKA (reference sequence). The CDR3 DNA follows: TGCAGTGCGCCAGTGTACAATGAGCAGTTCTTC. Amino acids: CSAPVYNEQFF.

There are many counts of this clonotype. This chain uses TRBV10-2 with TRBJ2-5; 7 nucleotides line up with TRBD1. The CDR3 has 14 residues. V gave up 7 bases and J gave up 5 bases; unmatched junction bases: 10. The germline V gene has CDR1 WSHSY and CDR2 SAAADI. CDR3 bases: TGCGCCAGCATAAGAGACAGGGCACAGGAGACCCAGTACTTC. Protein sequence: CASIRDRAQETQYF.

V usage is TRBV7-6 and J usage is TRBJ2-7, with 10 nucleotides matching TRBD1. The V gene end was trimmed by 5 bases and the J gene end by 2 bases; junction bases not matched to a gene: 9. This CDR3 has 16 residues. CDR1 and CDR2 from the germline V gene are SGHVS and FNYEAQ. The CDR3 DNA sequence: TGTGCCAGCAGCCCCGAGGAGACAGGGGGCGCCTACGAGCAGTACTTC. Amino acids: CASSPEETGGAYEQYF.

This clonotype was counted between two and nine times. V and J are TRBV15 and TRBJ2-2; 9 bases match TRBD1. CDR1 and CDR2 (germline): LNHNV, YYDKDF (reference sequence). The trim removed 3 bases at V and 1 base at J, leaving 3 bases unmatched. The CDR3 loop spans 16 amino acids. The CDR3 here is CATSRGTGRNTGELFF. As DNA, the CDR3 is TGTGCCACCAGCAGGGGGACAGGGAGGAACACCGGGGAGCTGTTTTTT.

The chain couples TRBV29-1 to TRBJ2-2; no clear D. With 4 bases removed from V and 6 bases from J, the gap between germline ends came to 12 bases. CDR1 and CDR2 from the germline V gene are SQVTM and ANQGSEA. The CDR3 runs to 13 residues. CDR3 nucleotides: TGCAGCGTTGTTATCATGGGGTCCGGGGAGCTGTTTTTT. Protein: CSVVIMGSGELFF.

In this sample, this clonotype turned up many times. The chain uses TRBV7-9 and TRBJ2-7, with D perhaps TRBD1 (5 bases). Germline CDR1 is SEHNR and CDR2 is FQNEAQ (reference sequence). CDR3 length: 15 residues. V lost 0 bases and J 4 bases, leaving 13 bases between the germline ends. CDR3 sequence reads: CASSLADSPGYEQYF. DNA for the CDR3: TGTGCCAGCAGCTTAGCCGACAGCCCAGGGTACGAGCAGTACTTC. Full variable domain (remainder filled in from reference TRBV7-9 and TRBJ2-7): DTGVSQNPRHKITKRGQNVTFRCDPISEHNRLYWYRQTLGQGPEFLTYFQNEAQLEKSRLLSDRFSAERPKGSFSTLEIQRTEQGDSAMYLCASSLADSPGYEQYFGPGTRLTVT.

Concerning this clonotype itself: With a much larger clone just one base away, this may be a read error. The chain uses TRBV11-1 and TRBJ2-1, with TRBD2 matching 9 bases. The ends lost 5 bases at V and 6 bases at J; junction bases unmatched: 14. There are 17 residues in the CDR3. CDR1 SGHAT and CDR2 FQDESV come from the germline V gene (reference sequence). The CDR3 region is CASSPRASGASTNEQFF. In DNA, the CDR3 is TGTGCCAGCAGCCCTCGGGCTAGCGGGGCTTCCACCAATGAGCAGTTCTTC. Full variable domain (rest looked up from reference TRBV11-1 and TRBJ2-1): EAEVAQSPRYKITEKSQAVAFWCDPISGHATLYWYRQILGQGPELLVQFQDESVVDDSQLPKDRFSAERLKGVDSTLKIQPAELGDSAMYLCASSPRASGASTNEQFFGPGTRLTVL.

This chain uses TRBV5-1 with TRBJ1-1; weak D call: TRBD1 (5 bases). Trimming cost V 5 bases and J 5 bases, with 13 bases left between them. CDR1 and CDR2 (germline): SGHRS, YFSETQ. The CDR3 runs 13 residues. The CDR3 spells CASRRLRDTEAFF. The CDR3 DNA follows: TGCGCCAGCAGACGACTCAGGGATACTGAAGCTTTCTTT. The complete variable domain, with remaining parts taken from reference TRBV5-1 and TRBJ1-1, reads KAGVTQTPRYLIKTRGQQVTLSCSPISGHRSVSWYQQTPGQGLQFLFEYFSETQRNKGNFPGRFSGRQFSNSRSEMNVSTLELGDSALYLCASRRLRDTEAFFGQGTRLTVV.

The gene calls are TRBV9 and TRBJ2-7; D is perhaps TRBD1 or TRBD2 (5 bases each). The CDR3 totals 16 residues. Trimming took off 3 bases at V and 2 bases at J, with 18 bases between the two ends. CDR1 is SGDLS, CDR2 YYNGEE, per germline. The DNA of the CDR3 is TGTGCCAGCAGCGGCCCTGCTTCGGGGCTCCCCTACGAGCAGTACTTC. Its translation is CASSGPASGLPYEQYF. Using reference TRBV9 and TRBJ2-7 for the parts outside the CDR3, the full variable domain is DSGVTQTPKHLITATGQRVTLRCSPRSGDLSVYWYQQSLDQGLQFLIQYYNGEERAKGNILERFSAQQFPDLHSELNLSSLELGDSALYFCASSGPASGLPYEQYFGPGTRLTVT.

For the CDR3, the DNA is TGTGCCAGCAGTTATACTAGCGGGGGCACCGGGGAGCTGTTTTTT. Translated, it gives CASSYTSGGTGELFF. The chain is built from TRBV6-5 and TRBJ2-2; the match to TRBD2 covers 11 bases. CDR1 and CDR2 (germline): MNHEY, SVGAGI. With 3 bases clipped from V and 4 bases from J, the junction kept 1 base outside the gene matches. This CDR3 has 15 residues.

The chain has TRBV5-1 and TRBJ2-7; 7 bases agree with TRBD2. This CDR3 comprises 16 residues. The trim removed 4 bases at V and 3 bases at J, leaving 13 bases unmatched. Germline CDR1 and CDR2: SGHRS and YFSETQ. The CDR3 coding sequence is TGCGCCAGCAGCCCCCCGTGGACTAGTCCCCTCTACGAGCAGTACTTC. This gives the protein CASSPPWTSPLYEQYF.

The chain links TRBV4-1 to TRBJ2-7, with 11 bases lining up with TRBD1. Germline CDR1 is MGHRA and CDR2 is YSYEKL. The CDR3 extends over 16 amino acids. Trimming at V came to 3 bases and at J to 3 bases, leaving 7 bases not matched to a gene. The CDR3: CASSQAGQGANYEQYF. In nucleotides, the CDR3 is TGCGCCAGCAGCCAGGCAGGACAGGGGGCGAACTACGAGCAGTACTTC.

This clonotype came up many times. Here the CDR3 DNA reads TGTGCCAGCAGCTTAGAGGGCAGGACTCAAGAGACCCAGTACTTC. Encoded protein: CASSLEGRTQETQYF. The chain employs TRBV11-2 and TRBJ2-5; D may be TRBD2 (5 bases). Germline values: CDR1 SGHAT, CDR2 FQNNGV. CDR3 length: 15 residues. Trimming removed 0 bases at V and 2 bases at J, with 10 bases between.

This clonotype was recorded many times. V usage is TRBV6-2 or TRBV6-3 and J usage is TRBJ1-2; D is ambiguous. With 2 bases removed from V and 8 bases from J, the gap between germline ends came to 12 bases. Germline assignment: CDR1 MNHEY and CDR2 SVGEGT. There are 13 residues in the CDR3. The CDR3 DNA sequence: TGTGCCAGCAGTTACAAGGCGGCAAGAGGCTACACCTTC. Translating it yields CASSYKAARGYTF.

This clonotype was seen just once. The V gene is TRBV20-1, the J gene TRBJ2-7; D remains unclear. Germline V gene lookup returns CDR1 DFQATT and CDR2 SNEGSKA (reference sequence). V lost 6 bases and J lost 2, with 14 bases in between. This CDR3 region has 13 residues. The CDR3 DNA follows: TGCAGTGCCTTAACTGATCCACCCTACGAGCAGTACTTC. This codes for CSALTDPPYEQYF.

Of note for this clonotype: One base away lies a much larger clone, so this may be a sequencing read error. The chain is built from TRBV3-1 and TRBJ2-1, with D perhaps TRBD1 (6 bases). Germline V gene data show CDR1 as LGHDT and CDR2 as YNNKEL (reference sequence). The CDR3 extends over 14 amino acids. V was clipped by 4 bases and J by 5 bases, with 12 bases between them. In DNA form, the CDR3 reads TGTGCCAGCAGCCGTCCGGACAGCAACAATGAGCAGTTCTTC. Protein sequence: CASSRPDSNNEQFF.

This chain connects TRBV7-8 to TRBJ1-5; D may be TRBD1 (6 bases). This CDR3 has 12 amino acids. V dropped 10 bases and J dropped 2 bases, with 9 bases sitting between them. From germline, CDR1 is SGHVS and CDR2 FQNEAQ. The CDR3 bases are TGTGCCACGGGGGGCGGCAATCAGCCCCAGCATTTT. Amino acids: CATGGGNQPQHF.

V and J are TRBV11-2 and TRBJ2-4; 8 bases align to TRBD1. The germline V gene encodes CDR1 SGHAT and CDR2 FQNNGV. This CDR3 has 15 amino acids. J gave up 4 bases and V 1 base, and 3 bases lay outside the gene matches. CDR3: CASSLARQGKNIQYF. In DNA, the CDR3 is TGTGCCAGCAGCTTAGCGAGACAGGGGAAAAACATTCAGTACTTC. Supplemented by reference TRBV11-2 and TRBJ2-4, the full variable domain reads EAGVAQSPRYKIIEKRQSVAFWCNPISGHATLYWYQQILGQGPKLLIQFQNNGVVDDSQLPKDRFSAERLKGVDSTLKIQPAKLEDSAVYLCASSLARQGKNIQYFGAGTRLSVL.

This clonotype was picked up a small number of times. This chain links TRBV4-1 with TRBJ1-2; 10 bases line up with TRBD1. Germline V gene data show CDR1 as MGHRA and CDR2 as YSYEKL. After removal of 4 bases from V and 6 bases from J, the junction contained 11 bases not matched to a gene. The length of the CDR3 is 16 residues. In DNA, the CDR3 is TGCGCCAGCAGCCCGACAGGGGGCGAAGGTAGGCATGGCTACACCTTC. Translated: CASSPTGGEGRHGYTF.

This clonotype was seen at least ten times. This rearrangement joins TRBV13 to TRBJ1-2; tentatively, D is TRBD1 (5 bases). The CDR3 is made up of 13 amino acids. Deletions cut 4 bases from V and 5 bases from J, with 11 bases between. Germline V gene data show CDR1 as PRHDT and CDR2 as FYEKMQ (reference sequence). The CDR3 reads CASSSGDMYGYTF. CDR3 sequence (DNA): TGTGCCAGCAGCTCGGGGGATATGTATGGCTACACCTTC.

This clonotype appeared many times. The V call is TRBV5-1, the J call TRBJ1-2; 7 nucleotides agree with TRBD1. Germline loops: CDR1 SGHRS, CDR2 YFSETQ. The CDR3 has 16 residues. J lost 8 bases, V lost 5 bases, and 18 bases had no gene match. The CDR3 DNA sequence: TGCGCCAGCAGGCTCCCCGACCGCGCCGACAGGGACGGCTACACCTTC. It is translated as CASRLPDRADRDGYTF.